In its sample, the clone carrying this TCR beta chain was seen once. The sample comes from a study of cytomegalovirus exposure and HLA in healthy donors. Study at large: Findings of an earlier analysis included about 120 million unique TCR beta sequences from 180 million or so T cells.

Germline-derived CDR1 and CDR2 are MGHRA and YSYEKL. The CDR3 spans 15 residues. The V end lost 1 base, the J end lost 3 bases, and 13 bases lay between the germline ends. Researchers ran the PCR with 60 Vbeta and 13 Jbeta primers. Using immunoSEQ multiplex PCR, the repertoire was profiled, and TCRdb retains in-frame clones only, with some absent. The repertoire holds 150,000 to 200,000 clones, with around 78% as singletons. The V and J genes are TRBV4-1 and TRBJ2-7, with D unresolved. The sample comprised PBMCs. The receptor's source is a young woman in good health and CMV-seropositive. CDR3: CASSQGASPIYEQYF. The CDR3 DNA reads as TGCGCCAGCAGCCAAGGGGCCAGCCCTATCTACGAGCAGTACTTC.